This T cell receptor beta chain was sequenced in a study of shared clonotypes between healthy human individuals. Study information: Three plates were used per donor for CD4 naive, three for CD4 memory, two for CD8 naive and one for CD8 memory.

Study conclusions and caveats: Sampling was confined to blood; repertoires within tissues likely differ. Limitation of the genetic and exposure-history diversity represented came from the few donors. Despite large depth, sorted-subset datasets appeared incompletely sequenced.

The protocol was immunoSEQ multiplex PCR, while the TCRdb copy is restricted to in-frame clones and leaves out a portion. Among over 2,000,000 clones listed, around 93% were seen once. In germline, CDR1 is SGHTA, CDR2 FQGNSA. The V end lost 1 base, the J end lost 11 bases, and 15 bases lay between the germline ends. The CDR3 sequence is 14 residues long. The naive CD8 subset, CD45RO-negative cells positively selected for CCR7, excluded terminally differentiated effector memory CD45RA+ cells. Turning to this clone: Its antigen remains unidentified.

The chain joins TRBV7-2 to TRBJ2-4; D unresolved. The receptor was isolated from a man aged 18 to 35 in good health. Some clones in this sample may be carry-over from other donors' samples. The sequenced material came from naive CD8+ T cells from PBMCs. The CDR3 DNA sequence: TGTGCCAGCAGCTTAGTCGTAGGTCCCGGCCTTCAGTACTTC. This translates into CASSLVVGPGLQYF.